Listed below are T cell receptor beta chains from one sample, sequenced in a study of T-cell reconstitution after alpha-beta-depleted transplantation in children. TCRdb re-analysed the PCR reads in MiXCR, keeping a single row per CDR3 protein. Of roughly 100,000 distinct CDR3 sequences detected, around 6.1% appear once; the ten largest clones hold 6% to 7%. The input for sequencing was PBMCs, mostly from graft donor cells, taken 60 days after TCRalphabeta/CD19-depleted stem cell transplant. All receptors come from a female patient between 2 and 10 years old who had a stem cell transplant for Fanconi anemia, so the T cells may come from the graft donor. Both conserved end residues are part of each CDR3. D genes are given only for firm matches. Rows give clone size only sometimes, using once, few, many, or a class for an expanded clone.

CDR3 DNA	CDR3 protein	V gene	J gene	clone size	D gene
TGCGCCAGCAGCATGTTAGCGGGCGGCTACAATGAGCAGTTCTTC	CASSMLAGGYNEQFF	TRBV5-1	TRBJ2-1	many	TRBD2
TGTGCCAGCAGCCCGACCGGGACAGGGAACACCGGGGAGCTGTTTTTT	CASSPTGTGNTGELFF	TRBV7-2	TRBJ2-2	many	TRBD1
TGTGCCAGCAGTCCCCTAGCGCGGAACACCGGGGAGCTGTTTTTT	CASSPLARNTGELFF	TRBV6-5	TRBJ2-2	many	.
TGTGCCAGCAGCCAAGTTGGCGGGAGTAACTACGAGCAGTACTTC	CASSQVGGSNYEQYF	TRBV4-2	TRBJ2-7	many	TRBD2
TGTGCCAGCAGCTTAATAGGTGGTAGCATGGGCGAGACCCAGTACTTC	CASSLIGGSMGETQYF	TRBV7-3	TRBJ2-5	few	.
TGCAGTGCCAAACACAGGGGGCTATACTACGAGCAGTACTTC	CSAKHRGLYYEQYF	TRBV20-1	TRBJ2-7	.	TRBD1
TGTGCCAGCAGTTTGGCAGGGTTCACTGAAGCTTTCTTT	CASSLAGFTEAFF	TRBV12-3/TRBV12-4	TRBJ1-1	many	.
TGCAGTGCTAGCCCGGGACAGGGGACCTACGAGCAGTACTTC	CSASPGQGTYEQYF	TRBV20-1	TRBJ2-7	many	TRBD1
TGTGCCAGCAGGGTCGACAGTCCCTCCTACGAGCAGTACTTC	CASRVDSPSYEQYF	TRBV2	TRBJ2-7	few	.
TGTGCCAGCAGCTTTCGAGGAAAGGGCAATGAGCAGTTCTTC	CASSFRGKGNEQFF	TRBV11-1	TRBJ2-1	few	.
TGTGCCAGCAGCGTTGGACAGGGGTCGGAGACCCAGTACTTC	CASSVGQGSETQYF	TRBV9	TRBJ2-5	many	TRBD1
TGTGCCAGCAGTTTATCGCCAGGGGGGTCGGAGACCCAGTACTTC	CASSLSPGGSETQYF	TRBV27	TRBJ2-5	few	.
TGTGCCAGCAGCCATCGCCTAGGGGGGACTAGCACAGATACGCAGTATTTT	CASSHRLGGTSTDTQYF	TRBV12-3/TRBV12-4	TRBJ2-3	.	.
TGTGCCAGCAGCTTGGAAGTAGCGGGGAATTACGAGCAGTACTTC	CASSLEVAGNYEQYF	TRBV7-6	TRBJ2-7	.	TRBD2
TGTGCCAGCAGCGCCCGGGACAGAACTTACAATGAGCAGTTCTTC	CASSARDRTYNEQFF	TRBV9	TRBJ2-1	medium-sized	TRBD1
TGCGCCAGCACTACAGGGAACTACAATGAGCAGTTCTTC	CASTTGNYNEQFF	TRBV5-1	TRBJ2-1	many	.
TGCGCCAGCAAACAGGGCCCCGACTACGAGCAGTACTTC	CASKQGPDYEQYF	TRBV5-1	TRBJ2-7	few	.
TGCGCCAGCAGCTTGGGGGGGCCGCCCTACGAGCAGTACTTC	CASSLGGPPYEQYF	TRBV5-1	TRBJ2-7	many	.
TGTGCCAGCAGTCAGACAGGCTACGAGCAGTACTTC	CASSQTGYEQYF	TRBV28	TRBJ2-7	many	.
TGCGCCAGCAGTGAGCTTTTAGGGGCAGGCACCGGGGAGCTGTTTTTT	CASSELLGAGTGELFF	TRBV10-1	TRBJ2-2	many	.
TGTGCCAGCTCGACAGGGAATCAGCCCCAGCATTTT	CASSTGNQPQHF	TRBV6-6	TRBJ1-5	.	TRBD1
TGCAGTGCTAGAGAACTAGCGGGAGGTCGGAGCTCCTACAATGAGCAGTTCTTC	CSARELAGGRSSYNEQFF	TRBV20-1	TRBJ2-1	few	TRBD2
TGTGCCAGCAGCCAAGTGGTAGCGGGAGGTACCTACGAGCAGTACTTC	CASSQVVAGGTYEQYF	TRBV4-2	TRBJ2-7	few	TRBD2
TGTGCCAGCAGCGAATTAGTGAACACCGGGGAGCTGTTTTTT	CASSELVNTGELFF	TRBV9	TRBJ2-2	.	.
TGCAGTGCTAGAGAGCAGGGCACCCTTAATTCACCCCTCCACTTT	CSAREQGTLNSPLHF	TRBV20-1	TRBJ1-6	many	.
TGTGCCAGCAGTCCCCGCAGACCTTCTAGCACAGATACGCAGTATTTT	CASSPRRPSSTDTQYF	TRBV2	TRBJ2-3	few	.
TGTGCCAGCAGCTTAGTAATTGCTCGCGGAAGCTCCTACGAGCAGTACTTC	CASSLVIARGSSYEQYF	TRBV7-8	TRBJ2-7	many	.
TGTGCCAGCAGACCAACGGACAGGGAGAACACCGGGGAGCTGTTTTTT	CASRPTDRENTGELFF	TRBV11-1	TRBJ2-2	many	TRBD1
TGTGCCATCAGTGCGAGCACAGATACGCAGTATTTT	CAISASTDTQYF	TRBV10-3	TRBJ2-3	many	.
TGTGCCAGCAGTTACGGGAGCTCCTACAATGAGCAGTTCTTC	CASSYGSSYNEQFF	TRBV6-5	TRBJ2-1	many	.
TGCGCCAGCAGCTTGGACGGTAAATGGGAGCAGTTCTTC	CASSLDGKWEQFF	TRBV5-1	TRBJ2-1	medium-sized	.
TGTGCCAGCAGCTCCTTGAGGACAGACCCCTACGAGCAGTACTTC	CASSSLRTDPYEQYF	TRBV7-9	TRBJ2-7	.	.
TGTGCCAGCACCCGGACAGGGGGAAATCAGCCCCAGCATTTT	CASTRTGGNQPQHF	TRBV12-3/TRBV12-4	TRBJ1-5	.	TRBD1
TGTGCCAGCATTAGGACTAGCGGGAGGGTGAACACCGGGGAGCTGTTTTTT	CASIRTSGRVNTGELFF	TRBV12-3/TRBV12-4	TRBJ2-2	many	TRBD2
TGCAGTGCTAGAGGACTAGCGGGAGGGTGGTACTACAATGAGCAGTTCTTC	CSARGLAGGWYYNEQFF	TRBV20-1	TRBJ2-1	.	TRBD2
TGCAGTGCCCAAGGACAGGGGAGGGAGCAGTACTTC	CSAQGQGREQYF	TRBV20-1	TRBJ2-7	many	TRBD1
TGTGCCAGCAGTTACGGCGGACCTAGCACAGATACGCAGTATTTT	CASSYGGPSTDTQYF	TRBV6-5	TRBJ2-3	.	.
TGTGCCAGCAGTTTATTATTAGGAAGTTGGACAGGGGGCTTCTACGAGCAGTACTTC	CASSLLLGSWTGGFYEQYF	TRBV28	TRBJ2-7	many	TRBD1
TGCAGTGCTAGAGATCCAGCGGGACGCTACGAGCAGTACTTC	CSARDPAGRYEQYF	TRBV20-1	TRBJ2-7	many	TRBD2
TGTGCCAGCAGTGTGGGAAGGGACACTGAAGCTTTCTTT	CASSVGRDTEAFF	TRBV6-1	TRBJ1-1	many	.
TGTGCCAGCAGCTCCCCCCCCCAACTAGCGGGGGGTGGGTGGCGAGAGACCCAGTACTTC	CASSSPPQLAGGGWRETQYF	TRBV7-3	TRBJ2-5	.	TRBD2
TGCGCCAGCAGCCATAAAGAGACAGGCACTGAAGCTTTCTTT	CASSHKETGTEAFF	TRBV5-1	TRBJ1-1	few	.
TGCAGTGCCAAAGGGGTCGGGGGGCTCGGGGCCAACGTCCTGACTTTC	CSAKGVGGLGANVLTF	TRBV20-1	TRBJ2-6	few	.
TGTGCCAGCAGCCCCTTTGGCGAGCAGTACTTC	CASSPFGEQYF	TRBV7-9	TRBJ2-7	many	.
TGCGCCAGCAGCTTGTCAGGGGTAGAGACCCAGTACTTC	CASSLSGVETQYF	TRBV5-1	TRBJ2-5	many	.
TGTGCCAGCAGCTTAAGTCACAGGGATTCCTACGAGCAGTACTTC	CASSLSHRDSYEQYF	TRBV7-8	TRBJ2-7	.	.
TGTGCCTGGAGTGTTATGGGGAGGGCATATGGCTACACCTTC	CAWSVMGRAYGYTF	TRBV30	TRBJ1-2	few	.
TGTGCCAGCAGCTCTCAAAGGACTAGCGGGGGCTCAGATACGCAGTATTTT	CASSSQRTSGGSDTQYF	TRBV11-2	TRBJ2-3	many	TRBD2
TGCGCCAGCAGCCCCGGACAGGGGGGTGAGACCCAGTACTTC	CASSPGQGGETQYF	TRBV5-1	TRBJ2-5	few	TRBD1
TGTGCCAGCAGTGGGCTCAGGACAGGGCCGAGCTCCTACGAGCAGTACTTC	CASSGLRTGPSSYEQYF	TRBV6-1	TRBJ2-7	few	TRBD1
TGCAGTGCTAGAGGTGGGACTAGCAGGTACAATGAGCAGTTCTTC	CSARGGTSRYNEQFF	TRBV20-1	TRBJ2-1	few	TRBD2
TGTGCCAGCAGCAAAGGGCGCGTCGGTTGTCGGGATCTGCCCCAGCATTTT	CASSKGRVGCRDLPQHF	TRBV21-1	TRBJ1-5	many	.
TGTGCCAGCATTCTCAGGACCCACCGGGCGGGACTGAACACCGGGGAGCTGTTTTTT	CASILRTHRAGLNTGELFF	TRBV2	TRBJ2-2	few	.
TGTGCCAGCAGTTTACAGTACGAGCAGTACTTC	CASSLQYEQYF	TRBV28	TRBJ2-7	many	.
TGCAGTGCTACCCCCTATCGGGAGGTCCTTGGGCAGTACTTC	CSATPYREVLGQYF	TRBV20-1	TRBJ2-7	many	TRBD2
TGCAGTGCTAGAAAATGGGTTAGTGGCAGGGGTATGAACACTGAAGCTTTCTTT	CSARKWVSGRGMNTEAFF	TRBV20-1	TRBJ1-1	few	.